The present T cell receptor (beta chain) was sequenced within a study of blood T cell repertoires in COVID-19. Overall study: Spain, Italy and the United States supplied samples that represented acute and convalescent COVID-19. Sources were T cells, B-cell-depleted T cells, or PBMCs; the material itself was cDNA or gDNA.

V was trimmed by 6 bases and J by 4 bases, leaving 9 bases between them. This CDR3 spans 13 amino acids. Germline V CDR1 and CDR2: SNHLY, FYNNEI. Sequencing used immunoSEQ multiplex PCR; TCRdb keeps in-frame clones, though not all of them. The repertoire holds 140,000 or so clones, with around 82% as singletons. The sequencing input was peripheral blood. V is TRBV2 and J is TRBJ2-2; perhaps TRBD2 as D (5 bases). The origin of this receptor is a man between 60 and 75 years old with acute or convalescent COVID-19. The CDR3 is CASRRAPTGELFF. In nucleotides, the CDR3 is TGTGCCAGCAGGAGGGCCCCCACCGGGGAGCTGTTTTTT.